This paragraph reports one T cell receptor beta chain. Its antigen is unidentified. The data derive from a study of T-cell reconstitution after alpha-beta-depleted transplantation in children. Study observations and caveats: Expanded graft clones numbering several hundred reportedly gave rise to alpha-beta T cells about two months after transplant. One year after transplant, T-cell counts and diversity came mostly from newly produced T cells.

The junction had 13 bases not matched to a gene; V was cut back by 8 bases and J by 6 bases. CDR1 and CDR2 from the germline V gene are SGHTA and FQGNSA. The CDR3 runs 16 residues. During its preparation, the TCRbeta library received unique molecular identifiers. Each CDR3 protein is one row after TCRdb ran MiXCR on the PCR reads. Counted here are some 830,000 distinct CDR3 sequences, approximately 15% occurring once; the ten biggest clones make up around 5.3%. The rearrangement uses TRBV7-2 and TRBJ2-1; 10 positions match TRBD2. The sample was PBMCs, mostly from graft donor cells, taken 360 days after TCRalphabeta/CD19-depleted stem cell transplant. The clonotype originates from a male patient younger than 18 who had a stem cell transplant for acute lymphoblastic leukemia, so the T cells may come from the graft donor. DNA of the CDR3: TGTGCCAGCCGAAGGACGAAGCGGGAGGGGGCCAATGAGCAGTTCTTC. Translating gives CASRRTKREGANEQFF.